The rows below give T cell receptor beta chains drawn from one sample of a study of shared clonotypes between healthy human individuals. TCRdb keeps only in-frame clones here, not all; method: immunoSEQ multiplex PCR. The profile shows roughly 700,000 clones, about 90% of them singletons. Sequencing input: memory CD8+ T cells from PBMCs. Receptors originate from a man between 18 and 35 years old in good health. Some clones in this sample may be carry-over from other donors' samples. Each CDR3 is given with its conserved first and last residue. A D gene is named only where the DNA matches it firmly. The listing skips clone size in some rows; elsewhere it reads once, few, many or a size class.

D	size	V	CDR3
-	-	TRBV13	CASSPRLGTGNSGANVLTF
TRBD2	-	TRBV7-6	CASTPPRTSGRVADTQYF
-	-	TRBV15	CATSRGSYPCEQYF
TRBD1	-	TRBV7-2	CASSPTGTGVGYTF
TRBD1	-	TRBV29-1	CSVEDPGGSYEQYF
-	once	TRBV4-1	CASSPRTQNYEQYF
TRBD2	-	TRBV5-6	CASSLGEGSYNEQFF
-	-	TRBV7-8	CASSLGGLKKETQYF
TRBD1	-	TRBV6-1	CASSGDRQGWGTEAFF
-	-	TRBV19	CASSISDRTLDGYTF
TRBD2	-	TRBV4-3	CASSGTSGTGETQYF
-	-	TRBV7-8	CASSLGGFRWANVLTF
-	-	TRBV27	CASSLGRGRGYTF
TRBD2	-	TRBV2	CASSALAPGGIYEQFF